The 8 T cell receptor beta chains presented below share a single source sample, sequenced in a study of T cell changes during pregnancy in multiple sclerosis. Data came from immunoSEQ multiplex PCR; TCRdb stores just in-frame clones and leaves some out. The sample contains around 100,000 clones, 75% to 95% of which appear only once. The sample was peripheral blood, taken in the second trimester of pregnancy. The receptors were gathered from a female donor in good health, enrolled as a control in a pregnancy study.

This chain uses TRBV28 with TRBJ1-5; D possibly corresponds to TRBD1 (6 bases). Trimming stripped 3 bases from V and 3 bases from J, with 9 bases between. The germline CDR1 and CDR2 sequences are MDHEN and SYDVKM. The CDR3 has 14 amino acids. In nucleotides, the CDR3 is TGTGCCAGCAGTTTGGACAGCCACAATCAGCCCCAGCATTTT. It is translated as CASSLDSHNQPQHF. The whole variable domain, remainder taken from reference TRBV28 and TRBJ1-5, is DVKVTQSSRYLVKRTGEKVFLECVQDMDHENMFWYRQDPGLGLRLIYFSYDVKMKEKGDIPEGYSVSREKKERFSLILESASTNQTSMYLCASSLDSHNQPQHFGDGTRLSIL.

The rearrangement joins TRBV5-1 to TRBJ2-3; D is perhaps TRBD2 (10 bases). Trimming cost V 0 bases and J 3 bases, with 29 bases left between them. The CDR3 loop spans 21 amino acids. In germline, CDR1 is SGHRS, CDR2 YFSETQ. The DNA for the CDR3 is TGCGCCAGCAGCTTGGCCGAGGGACAGGGTAAGAAGCGGGGGGGGACAGATACGCAGTATTTT. As protein: CASSLAEGQGKKRGGTDTQYF.

The chain is built from TRBV5-4 and TRBJ2-7; TRBD2 matches 7 bases. The CDR3 is made up of 15 amino acids. After removal of 0 bases from V and 0 bases from J, the junction contained 3 bases not matched to a gene. Germline V gene sequence: CDR1 SGHNT, CDR2 YYREEE (reference sequence). The CDR3 sequence: CASSLGLADSYEQYF. Written as DNA, the CDR3 is TGTGCCAGCAGCTTGGGCCTAGCGGACTCCTACGAGCAGTACTTC.

The chain recombines TRBV6-4 with TRBJ1-2, with 8 bases lining up with TRBD1. The CDR3 spans 12 residues. Germline assignment: CDR1 MRHNA and CDR2 SNTAGT. V shed 4 bases and J 6 bases; nucleotides not matched to a gene: 1. The CDR3 nucleotides read TGTGCCAGCAGTGGGACAGGGAATGGCTACACCTTC. Translation: CASSGTGNGYTF.

The J gene is TRBJ1-1, the V gene TRBV7-2; TRBD1 matches at 7 bases. The germline V gene encodes CDR1 SGHTA and CDR2 FQGNSA. The ends lost 5 bases at V and 1 base at J; junction bases unmatched: 4. This CDR3 spans 14 amino acids. The CDR3 DNA reads TGTGCCAGCAGCCGCGGACAGGCGAACACTGAAGCTTTCTTT. Translation gives CASSRGQANTEAFF.

The J gene is TRBJ2-1, the V gene TRBV20-1; D is possibly TRBD2 (6 bases). The CDR3 loop spans 10 amino acids. V was cut by 5 bases and J by 8 bases, with 7 bases left in between. CDR1 DFQATT and CDR2 SNEGSKA come from the germline V gene (reference sequence). The CDR3 bases are TGCAGTGCTTGGGGGGATGAGCAGTTCTTC. Translating it yields CSAWGDEQFF.

The CDR3 region has the DNA TGTGCCAGCAGCTCCTGGACTAGACAAATCCGCGATGAGCAGTTCTTC. Its protein is CASSSWTRQIRDEQFF. The rearrangement links TRBV5-6 to TRBJ2-1; TRBD2 matches at 7 bases. Germline CDR1 reads SGHDT; CDR2 reads YYEEEE. The junction had 14 bases not matched to a gene; V was cut back by 3 bases and J by 8 bases. The CDR3 has 16 amino acids.

This rearrangement joins TRBV18 to TRBJ2-2, with D possibly matching TRBD2 (6 bases). Trimming pared 2 bases from V and 3 bases from J, leaving 22 bases between. The germline V gene has CDR1 KGHSH and CDR2 LQKENI. This CDR3 spans 19 amino acids. The CDR3, as DNA: TGTGCCAGCTCACCAGGCGGGGCAGGGATTAGGCTGGACACCGGGGAGCTGTTTTTT. The encoded protein is CASSPGGAGIRLDTGELFF.